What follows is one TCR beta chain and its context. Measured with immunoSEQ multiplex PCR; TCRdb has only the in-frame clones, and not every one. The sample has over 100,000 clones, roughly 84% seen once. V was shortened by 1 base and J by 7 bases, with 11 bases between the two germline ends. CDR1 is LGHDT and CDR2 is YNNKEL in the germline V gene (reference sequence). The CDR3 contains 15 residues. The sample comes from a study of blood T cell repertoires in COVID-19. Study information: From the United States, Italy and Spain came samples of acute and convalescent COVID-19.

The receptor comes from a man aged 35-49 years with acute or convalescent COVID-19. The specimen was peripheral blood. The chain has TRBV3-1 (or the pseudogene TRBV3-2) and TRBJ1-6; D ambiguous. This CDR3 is CASSQVTGRNSPLHF. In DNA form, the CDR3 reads TGTGCCAGCAGCCAAGTCACGGGTCGGAATTCACCCCTCCACTTT.